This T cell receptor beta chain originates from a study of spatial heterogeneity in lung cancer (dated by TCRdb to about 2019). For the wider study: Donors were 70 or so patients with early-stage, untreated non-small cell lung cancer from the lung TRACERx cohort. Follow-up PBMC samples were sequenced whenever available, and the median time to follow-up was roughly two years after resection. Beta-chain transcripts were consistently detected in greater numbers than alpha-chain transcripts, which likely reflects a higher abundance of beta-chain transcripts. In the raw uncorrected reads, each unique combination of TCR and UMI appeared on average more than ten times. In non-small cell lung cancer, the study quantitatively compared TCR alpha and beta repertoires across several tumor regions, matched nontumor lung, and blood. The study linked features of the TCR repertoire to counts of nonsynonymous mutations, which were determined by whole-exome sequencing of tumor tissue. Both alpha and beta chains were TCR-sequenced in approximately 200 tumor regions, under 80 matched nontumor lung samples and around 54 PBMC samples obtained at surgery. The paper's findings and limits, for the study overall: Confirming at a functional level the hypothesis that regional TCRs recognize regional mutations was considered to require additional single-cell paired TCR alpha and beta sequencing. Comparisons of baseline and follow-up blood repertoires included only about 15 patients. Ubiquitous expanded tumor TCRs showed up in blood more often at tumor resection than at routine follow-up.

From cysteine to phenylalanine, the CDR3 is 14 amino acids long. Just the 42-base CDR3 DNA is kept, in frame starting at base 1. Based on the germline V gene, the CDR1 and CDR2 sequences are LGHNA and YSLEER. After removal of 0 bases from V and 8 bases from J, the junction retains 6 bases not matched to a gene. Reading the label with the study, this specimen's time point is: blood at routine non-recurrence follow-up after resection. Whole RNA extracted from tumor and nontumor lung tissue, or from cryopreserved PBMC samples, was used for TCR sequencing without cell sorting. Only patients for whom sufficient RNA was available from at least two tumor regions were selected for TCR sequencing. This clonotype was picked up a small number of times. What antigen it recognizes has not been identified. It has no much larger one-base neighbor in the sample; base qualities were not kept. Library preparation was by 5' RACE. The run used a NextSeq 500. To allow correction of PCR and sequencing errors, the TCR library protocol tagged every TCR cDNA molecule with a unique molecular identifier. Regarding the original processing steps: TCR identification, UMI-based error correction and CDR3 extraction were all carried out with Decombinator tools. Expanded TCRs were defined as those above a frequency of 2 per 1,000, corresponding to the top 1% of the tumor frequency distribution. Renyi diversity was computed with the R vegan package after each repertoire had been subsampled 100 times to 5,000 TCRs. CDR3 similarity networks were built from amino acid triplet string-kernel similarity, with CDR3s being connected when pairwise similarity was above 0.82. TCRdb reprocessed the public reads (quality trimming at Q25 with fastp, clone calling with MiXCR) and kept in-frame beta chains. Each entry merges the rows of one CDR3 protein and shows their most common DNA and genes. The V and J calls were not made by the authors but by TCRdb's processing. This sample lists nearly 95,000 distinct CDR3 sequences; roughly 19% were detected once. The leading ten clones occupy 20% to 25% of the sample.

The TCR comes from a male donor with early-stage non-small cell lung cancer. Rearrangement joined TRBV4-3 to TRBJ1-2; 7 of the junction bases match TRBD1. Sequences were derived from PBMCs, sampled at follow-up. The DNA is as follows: TGCGCCAGCAGCCAAGAGGCCAGGGGGGGAGGCTACACCTTC. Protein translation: CASSQEARGGGYTF.